These 12 T cell receptor beta chains share one sample of origin, sequenced in a study of cytomegalovirus exposure and HLA in healthy donors. The study ran its PCR with 60 Vbeta and 13 Jbeta primers. Generated by immunoSEQ multiplex PCR, the TCRdb table keeps only in-frame clones and is missing some. The data hold 180,000 or so clones, with over 80% observed a single time. Input material: PBMCs. The receptors here all came from a girl aged 10-17 years in good health and CMV-seropositive.

V gene TRBV5-4 combines with J gene TRBJ1-1; 8 bases line up with TRBD1. The CDR3 loop spans 16 amino acids. The germline gives CDR1 SGHNT, CDR2 YYREEE (reference sequence). V lost 2 bases to trimming and J lost 7 bases; unmatched junction nucleotides: 13. CDR3 in DNA: TGTGCCAGCAGCTTTGGACAGGGAGTCTCAAGGCTTGAAGCTTTCTTT. Its translation is CASSFGQGVSRLEAFF.

The chain combines TRBV7-9 with TRBJ1-2; TRBD1 matches 9 bases. Losses at the gene ends were 5 bases for V and 4 bases for J; bases not matched to a gene: 5. The CDR3 loop spans 14 amino acids. Germline V CDR1 and CDR2: SEHNR, FQNEAQ (reference sequence). The DNA for the CDR3 is TGTGCCAGCAGCGTAACAGGGGGCGGCTATGGCTACACCTTC. Translation: CASSVTGGGYGYTF.

CDR3 protein: CAWAETNEKLFF. The CDR3 DNA reads as TGTGCCTGGGCGGAAACTAATGAAAAACTGTTTTTT. The chain combines TRBV30 with TRBJ1-4; the D is unclear. CDR1 is GTSNPN and CDR2 is SVGIG in the germline V gene (reference sequence). This CDR3 is 12 amino acids long. Trimming stripped 5 bases from V and 1 base from J, with 5 bases between.

V gene TRBV6-6 combines with J gene TRBJ2-7, with 7 nucleotides matching TRBD2. Trimming removed 4 bases from V and 1 base from J; junction bases left unmatched: 4. Per the germline V gene, CDR1 is MNHNY and CDR2 is SVGAGI (reference sequence). This CDR3 comprises 14 residues. DNA of the CDR3: TGTGCCAGCAGTTCCGCCGGGGGGTCCTACGAGCAGTACTTC. Residues: CASSSAGGSYEQYF.

The chain is built from TRBV19 and TRBJ2-6, with D maybe TRBD1 (5 bases). CDR1 is LNHDA, CDR2 SQIVND, per germline (reference sequence). CDR3 length equals 20 residues. The V and J ends lost 1 base and 0 bases respectively, with 19 bases between them. The CDR3 loop reads CASSIGVLAGYHSGANVLTF. The CDR3 DNA is TGTGCCAGTAGTATAGGTGTTTTGGCAGGGTACCACTCTGGGGCCAACGTCCTGACTTTC.

The CDR3 region is CASTNPGQGYGYTF. For the CDR3, the DNA is TGTGCCAGCACCAACCCGGGACAGGGGTATGGCTACACCTTC. The J gene is TRBJ1-2, the V gene TRBV6-5; TRBD1 matches 10 bases. The V segment lost 7 bases and the J segment 5 bases; nucleotides outside the gene matches: 7. CDR3 length equals 14 residues. Germline CDR1 reads MNHEY; CDR2 reads SVGAGI.

The V call is TRBV6-6, the J call TRBJ2-7; D not certain. With 0 bases removed from V and 4 bases from J, the gap between germline ends came to 7 bases. The CDR3 has 13 residues. CDR1 MNHNY and CDR2 SVGAGI come from the germline V gene (reference sequence). CDR3 region: CASSYSSRYEQYF. The CDR3 nucleotides read TGTGCCAGCAGTTACTCGTCGAGATACGAGCAGTACTTC.

The chain joins TRBV7-2 to TRBJ2-1; D is perhaps TRBD2 (5 bases). The CDR3 loop spans 16 amino acids. CDR1 SGHTA and CDR2 FQGNSA come from the germline V gene. V was pared by 5 bases and J by 1 base, with 15 bases between. The CDR3 protein is CASSLPPWRSYNEQFF. CDR3 sequence (DNA): TGTGCCAGCAGCCTCCCTCCTTGGAGGTCCTACAATGAGCAGTTCTTC.

The gene calls are TRBV25-1 and TRBJ2-3; 9 nucleotides match TRBD1. In germline, CDR1 is MGHDK, CDR2 SYGVNS. The CDR3 loop spans 15 amino acids. Trimming took 3 bases from V and 0 from J; bases not matched to a gene: 1. CDR3 region: CASSDGQGSTDTQYF. For the CDR3, the DNA is TGTGCCAGCAGTGATGGACAGGGGAGCACAGATACGCAGTATTTT.

This clone was seen a handful of times. V and J are TRBV10-3 and TRBJ2-1; TRBD2 aligns across 12 bases. Unmatched junction bases numbered 3, after V lost 2 bases and J lost 4 bases. The CDR3 runs to 16 residues. Looked up from germline, CDR1 is ENHRY and CDR2 is SYGVKD. CDR3 protein: CAISEPGTSGYNEQFF. The DNA for the CDR3 is TGTGCCATCAGTGAGCCGGGGACTAGCGGGTACAATGAGCAGTTCTTC.

The chain employs TRBV5-1 and TRBJ2-7; D perhaps matches TRBD1 (6 bases). Germline CDR1 SGHRS, CDR2 YFSETQ. This CDR3 contains 13 residues. Trimming stripped 5 bases from V and 1 base from J, with 10 bases between. In DNA, the CDR3 is TGCGCCAGCAGATCCGGACAGTCCTACGAGCAGTACTTC. The encoded protein is CASRSGQSYEQYF.

The gene calls are TRBV5-1 and TRBJ2-1; 10 bases map to TRBD2. Germline values: CDR1 SGHRS, CDR2 YFSETQ. J gave up 6 bases and V 1 base, and 4 bases lay outside the gene matches. The CDR3 totals 15 residues. The CDR3 DNA reads TGCGCCAGCAGCTTGAGTAGCGGGAGGATCAATGAGCAGTTCTTC. It specifies CASSLSSGRINEQFF.